Reported below is one TCR beta chain. Its antigen is unknown. The record originates from a study of Graves' ophthalmopathy and Graves' hyperthyroidism. Overall study: Blood was drawn at initial diagnosis, before any treatment.

Amplification of TCR beta CDR3 regions used RNA transcripts. Second-round multiplex PCR came after first-round RT-PCR with HTBI primers. TCRdb re-called the multiplex PCR reads through MiXCR, storing one row per CDR3 protein. The sample has hundreds of thousands of distinct CDR3 sequences, about 41% seen once. Study results and caveats: With just under 90% sensitivity and around 80% specificity, a 13-signature model separated ophthalmopathy from stable hyperthyroidism. Prediction of ophthalmopathy progression reached 70.59% sensitivity and 72% to 75% specificity.

Germline V lookup: CDR1 SEHNR, CDR2 FQNEAQ (reference sequence). This CDR3 has 16 residues. Losses at the gene ends were 5 bases for V and 3 bases for J; bases not matched to a gene: 10. The sample was peripheral blood. The chain combines TRBV7-9 with TRBJ1-5; TRBD1 agrees at 7 bases. This receptor was obtained from an adult man with Graves' ophthalmopathy. CDR3: CASSNHTGTDNQPQHF. CDR3 DNA: TGTGCCAGCAGCAATCACACAGGGACAGACAATCAGCCCCAGCATTTT.